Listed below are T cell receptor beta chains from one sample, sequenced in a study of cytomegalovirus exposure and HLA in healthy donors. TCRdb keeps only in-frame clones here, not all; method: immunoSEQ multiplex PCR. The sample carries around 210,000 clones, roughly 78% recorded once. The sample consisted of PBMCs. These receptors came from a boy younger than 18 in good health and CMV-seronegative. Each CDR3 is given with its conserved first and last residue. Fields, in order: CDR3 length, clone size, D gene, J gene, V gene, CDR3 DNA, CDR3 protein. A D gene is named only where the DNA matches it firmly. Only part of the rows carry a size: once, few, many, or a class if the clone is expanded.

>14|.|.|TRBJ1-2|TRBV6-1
TGTGCCAGCAGTGAAGCGCACCAGGCTCGAGGCTACACCTTC
CASSEAHQARGYTF
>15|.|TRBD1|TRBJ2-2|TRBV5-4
TGTGCCAGCAGAAACACAGGGGTGAAAACCGGGGAGCTGTTTTTT
CASRNTGVKTGELFF
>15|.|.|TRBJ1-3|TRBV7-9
TGTGCCAGCAGCTTTACTAGGGATCCTGGAAACACCATATATTTT
CASSFTRDPGNTIYF
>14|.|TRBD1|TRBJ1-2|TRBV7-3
TGTGCCAGCAGCCCCCAGGGGGCTGGGGATGGCTACACCTTC
CASSPQGAGDGYTF
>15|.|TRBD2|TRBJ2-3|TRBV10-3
TGTGCCATCAAGCGCCTAGCGGGGCCCACAGATACGCAGTATTTT
CAIKRLAGPTDTQYF
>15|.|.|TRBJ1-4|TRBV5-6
TGTGCCAGCAGCTTGGTGGCAGGCCTTAATGAAAAACTGTTTTTT
CASSLVAGLNEKLFF
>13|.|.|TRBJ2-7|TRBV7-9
TGTGCCAGCAGCCTCACGCTAGTAGCTGAGCAGTACTTC
CASSLTLVAEQYF
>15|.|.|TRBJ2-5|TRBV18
TGTGCCAGCTCACCACGGTCCAGCGGCCAAGAGACCCAGTACTTC
CASSPRSSGQETQYF
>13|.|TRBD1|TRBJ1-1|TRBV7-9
TGTGCCAGCAGCTTGGGGGACAGACCAGAAGCTTTCTTT
CASSLGDRPEAFF
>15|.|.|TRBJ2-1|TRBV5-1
TGCGCCAGCAGCTTATCGAGACAGAGCTACAATGAGCAGTTCTTC
CASSLSRQSYNEQFF
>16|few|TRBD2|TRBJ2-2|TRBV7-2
TGTGCCAGCAGCTTAGTAACGTTAGCGGGAATCGGGGAGCTGTTTTTT
CASSLVTLAGIGELFF
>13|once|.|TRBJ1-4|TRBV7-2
TGTGCCAGCACCTGGCGGAAGGATGAAAAACTGTTTTTT
CASTWRKDEKLFF
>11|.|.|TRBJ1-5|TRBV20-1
TGCAGTGCTACAGTGAGGGGGTCCCAGCATTTT
CSATVRGSQHF
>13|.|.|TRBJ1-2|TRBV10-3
TGTGCCATCTCGGGAGGTTTTGGCTATGGCTACACCTTC
CAISGGFGYGYTF
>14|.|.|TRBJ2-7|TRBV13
TGTGCCAGCAGCTTGGATCCGGCGGGCTACGAGCAGTACTTC
CASSLDPAGYEQYF
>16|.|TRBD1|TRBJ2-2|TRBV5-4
TGTGCCAGCAGCTTGAGGGGGACAGGGATCACCGGGGAGCTGTTTTTT
CASSLRGTGITGELFF
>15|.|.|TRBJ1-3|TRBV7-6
TGTGCCAGCAGCCGGGGGGACATATCGGGAAACACCATATATTTT
CASSRGDISGNTIYF
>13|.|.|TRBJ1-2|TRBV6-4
TGTGCCAGCAGTCAGGGTAGGGACTATGGCTACACCTTC
CASSQGRDYGYTF
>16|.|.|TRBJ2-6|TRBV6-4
TGTGCCAGCAGCCCCGAGCGGTCCTCTGGGGCCAACGTCCTGACTTTC
CASSPERSSGANVLTF
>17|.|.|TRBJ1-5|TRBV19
TGTGCCAGTAGTAGTCTGGGCGAAGAATATAGCAATCAGCCCCAGCATTTT
CASSSLGEEYSNQPQHF
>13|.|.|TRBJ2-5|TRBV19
TGTGCCAGTAGTATTGACAGCGAAGAGACCCAGTACTTC
CASSIDSEETQYF
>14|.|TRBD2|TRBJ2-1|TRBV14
TGTGCCAGCAGCCAAGGGACTAGCAATGCTGAGCAGTTCTTC
CASSQGTSNAEQFF
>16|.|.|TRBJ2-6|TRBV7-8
TGTGCCAGCAGGCTATGGGCGGGATCTGGGGCCAACGTCCTGACTTTC
CASRLWAGSGANVLTF
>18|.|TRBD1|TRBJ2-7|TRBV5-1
TGCGCCAGCAGCTTGGCACCGGGACAGGGGACTTTCTCCTACGAGCAGTACTTC
CASSLAPGQGTFSYEQYF
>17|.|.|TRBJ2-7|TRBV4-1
TGCGCCAGCAGCCAGGACCCCCAGGGACTCTACTCCTACGAGCAGTACTTC
CASSQDPQGLYSYEQYF
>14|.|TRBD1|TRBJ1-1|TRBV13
TGTGCCAGCAGCCTTCGAGACAGGGAGGCTGAAGCTTTCTTT
CASSLRDREAEAFF
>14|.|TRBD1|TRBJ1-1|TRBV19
TGTGCCAGTAGGGTACAGGGGGCTGGCACTGAAGCTTTCTTT
CASRVQGAGTEAFF
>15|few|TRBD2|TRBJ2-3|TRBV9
TGTGCCAGCAGCCCCTCTAGCGGGAGAGTAGATACGCAGTATTTT
CASSPSSGRVDTQYF
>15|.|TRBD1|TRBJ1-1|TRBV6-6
TGTGCCAGCAGGCGTGGGACAGCAGTTAACACTGAAGCTTTCTTT
CASRRGTAVNTEAFF
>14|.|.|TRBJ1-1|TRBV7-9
TGTGCCAGCAGCGACAGGCTGATGAACACTGAAGCTTTCTTT
CASSDRLMNTEAFF
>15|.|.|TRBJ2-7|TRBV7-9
TGTGCCAGCAGCGAACGGGGAGCCGACGTCCACGAGCAGTACTTC
CASSERGADVHEQYF
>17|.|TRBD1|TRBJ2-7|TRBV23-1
TGCGCCAGCACTCCACTACAGGGGAACCTAGTAACCTACGAGCAGTACTTC
CASTPLQGNLVTYEQYF
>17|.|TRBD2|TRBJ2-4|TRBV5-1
TGCGCCAGCAGCCCTCGACTAGCGGGGGGGCAAGGAAACATTCAGTACTTC
CASSPRLAGGQGNIQYF
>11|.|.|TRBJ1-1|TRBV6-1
TGTGCCAGCATTAGCCGCACTGAAGCTTTCTTT
CASISRTEAFF
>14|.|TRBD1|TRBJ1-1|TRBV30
TGTGCCTGGAATCGGGACAGGGGCAACACTGAAGCTTTCTTT
CAWNRDRGNTEAFF
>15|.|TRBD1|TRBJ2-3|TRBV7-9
TGTGCCAGCAGCTGGACAGGGGGACGTGCAGATACGCAGTATTTT
CASSWTGGRADTQYF
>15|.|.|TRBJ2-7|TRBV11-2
TGTGCCAGCAGCCCCGGGCAGGGGTTATGGTACGAGCAGTACTTC
CASSPGQGLWYEQYF
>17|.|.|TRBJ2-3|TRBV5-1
TGCGCCAGCAGCTTTACGAGAGGAGGAGGGAGCGAAGATACGCAGTATTTT
CASSFTRGGGSEDTQYF
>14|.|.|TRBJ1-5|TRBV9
TGTGCCAGCAGCGTAGATAGGAGGAATCAGCCCCAGCATTTT
CASSVDRRNQPQHF
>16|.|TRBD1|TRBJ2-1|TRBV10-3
TGTGCCATCAGTGAAGGAGACAGGGGGTTGAACAATGAGCAGTTCTTC
CAISEGDRGLNNEQFF
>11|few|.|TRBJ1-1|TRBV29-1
TGCAGCGTTGAAGGGAGGGCTGAAGCTTTCTTT
CSVEGRAEAFF
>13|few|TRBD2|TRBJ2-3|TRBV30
TGTGCCCTCTTGACTAGCGGGGCAGATACGCAGTATTTT
CALLTSGADTQYF
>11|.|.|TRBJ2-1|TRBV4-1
TGCGCCAGCAGCCATAATGATGAGCAGTTCTTC
CASSHNDEQFF
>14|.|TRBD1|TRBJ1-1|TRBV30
TGTGCCTGGGGCTCCCCGGACAGGGGGATTGAAGCTTTCTTT
CAWGSPDRGIEAFF
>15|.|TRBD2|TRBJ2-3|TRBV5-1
TGCGCCAGCAGCCCAAGCGGGGCTAGCACAGATACGCAGTATTTT
CASSPSGASTDTQYF
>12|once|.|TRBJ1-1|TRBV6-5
TGTGCCAGCAGTACACTGAACACTGAAGCTTTCTTT
CASSTLNTEAFF
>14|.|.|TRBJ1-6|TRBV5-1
TGCGCCAGCAGTAACGGGGTGCGGGATTTCCCCCTCCACTTT
CASSNGVRDFPLHF
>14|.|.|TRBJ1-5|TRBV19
TGTGCCAGTAGTATGCCAGGCTTGCAGGATCCCCAGCATTTT
CASSMPGLQDPQHF
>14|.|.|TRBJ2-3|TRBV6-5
TGTGCCAGCAGTCTGCGGGAAAGCACAGATACGCAGTATTTT
CASSLRESTDTQYF
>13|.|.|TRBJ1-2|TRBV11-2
TGTGCCAGCAGCCCTCTGGTCGGTAAGGGCTACACCTTC
CASSPLVGKGYTF